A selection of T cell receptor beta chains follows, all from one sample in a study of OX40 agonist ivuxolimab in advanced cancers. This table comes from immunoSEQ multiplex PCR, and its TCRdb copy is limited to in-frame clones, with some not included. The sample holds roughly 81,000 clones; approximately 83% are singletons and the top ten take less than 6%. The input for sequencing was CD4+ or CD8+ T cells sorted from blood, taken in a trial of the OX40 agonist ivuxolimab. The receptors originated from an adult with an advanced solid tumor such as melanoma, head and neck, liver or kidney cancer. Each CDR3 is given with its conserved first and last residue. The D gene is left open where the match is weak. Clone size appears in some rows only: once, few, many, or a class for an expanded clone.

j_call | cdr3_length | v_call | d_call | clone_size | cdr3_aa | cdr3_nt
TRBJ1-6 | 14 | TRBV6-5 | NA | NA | CASMGTAYNSPLHF | TGTGCCAGCATGGGCACAGCGTATAATTCACCCCTCCACTTT
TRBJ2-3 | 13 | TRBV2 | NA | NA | CASSVERADTQYF | TGTGCCAGCAGTGTAGAGAGGGCAGATACGCAGTATTTT
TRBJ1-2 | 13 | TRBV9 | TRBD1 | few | CASSEWTGTGYTF | TGTGCCAGCAGCGAATGGACAGGGACTGGCTACACCTTC
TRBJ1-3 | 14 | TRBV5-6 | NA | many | CASLGSNSGNTIYF | TGTGCCAGCCTGGGGTCCAACTCTGGAAACACCATATATTTT
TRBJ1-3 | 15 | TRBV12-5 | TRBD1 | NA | CASEGDSSPGNTIYF | TGTGCTAGTGAGGGGGACAGCTCTCCTGGAAACACCATATATTTT
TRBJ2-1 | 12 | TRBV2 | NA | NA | CASSASSAEQFF | TGTGCCAGCAGTGCCTCTAGCGCTGAGCAGTTCTTC
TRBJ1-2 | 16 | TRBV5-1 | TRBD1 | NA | CASSSGGYDSGYGYTF | TGCGCCAGCAGCTCAGGGGGGTACGATAGCGGGTATGGCTACACCTTC
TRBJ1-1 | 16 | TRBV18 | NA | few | CASSPPTGPSLTEAFF | TGTGCCAGCTCACCACCGACAGGACCCTCGTTGACTGAAGCTTTCTTT
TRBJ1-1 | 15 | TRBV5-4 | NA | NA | CASSVRRPMNTEAFF | TGTGCCAGCAGCGTCAGAAGGCCAATGAACACTGAAGCTTTCTTT
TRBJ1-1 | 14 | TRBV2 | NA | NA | CASIFGGADTEAFF | TGTGCCAGCATATTCGGGGGCGCGGACACTGAAGCTTTCTTT
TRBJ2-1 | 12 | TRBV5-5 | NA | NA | CASSRPLDEQFF | TGTGCCAGCAGCCGGCCCCTAGATGAGCAGTTCTTC
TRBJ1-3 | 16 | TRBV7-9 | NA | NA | CASSQAGGLSGNTIYF | TGTGCCAGCAGCCAAGCGGGGGGCCTCTCTGGAAACACCATATATTTT
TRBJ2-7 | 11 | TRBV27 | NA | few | CASSSFYEQYF | TGTGCCAGCAGTTCTTTCTACGAGCAGTACTTC